This T cell receptor beta chain was documented in a study of T cell responses to AZD1222 COVID-19 vaccine (dated by TCRdb to the early 2020s). For context, the study as a whole: A total of 233 trial participants underwent TCR sequencing, of whom 207 received two doses of AZD1222 and 26 received two doses of the MenACWY control vaccine. Enrollment into the trials was organized by age into subgroups of 18-55, 56-69 and 70-plus years, and those subgroups contained roughly 160, 29 and 62 TCR-sequenced participants, respectively.

Sample time point, as interpreted from the label and publication: about 28 days (+/-7) after the second vaccine dose. Because spike-specific TCR depth and breadth did not differ between the two schedules, AZD1222 recipients who got a second dose at roughly 4 weeks were pooled with those who got a second dose at roughly 12 weeks. Samples from vaccinated people were obtained from the UK trials COV001 and COV002, which included a single-blind randomized controlled phase 2/3 trial of AZD1222 (ChAdOx1 nCoV-19) in healthy adults. Trial participant PBMC samples were collected at day 0 and day 28 after the second dose for TCRbeta chain sequencing. The full study reports these points: Conclusions about previously exposed vaccinees are limited because only six or seven AZD1222 recipients were SARS-CoV-2 seropositive at baseline. The 56-69-year group was small, and its depth increase did not reach significance, likely because of low power. Nearly half of unique spike-specific TCRs reportedly recognized epitopes outside regions mutated in the B.1.351 and B.1.1.7 variants. No day 14 peak-response samples were available, so repertoires were characterized only after the peak T cell response. After two AZD1222 doses, spike-specific TCR breadth and depth were significantly higher than at day 0 and than in MenACWY recipients. Vaccine-associated CD4 TCRs spanned the whole spike protein, with dominant responses in regions 160-218 and 743-854. Participants were mostly white British, with more females than males. The authors suggested clonal diversity may have been underestimated.

The germline V gene sets CDR1 to SGHRS and CDR2 to YFSETQ. The CDR3, cysteine through phenylalanine, is 13 amino acids long. The read is trimmed to its CDR3 DNA, 39 bases read in frame from base 1. After removal of 6 bases from V and 6 bases from J, the junction retains 7 bases not matched to a gene. Concerning this clone itself: Its antigen specificity is not known. Base qualities are not at hand, and no much larger clone is one base apart.

The CDR3 regions of human TCRbeta chains were analyzed by immunosequencing. On the study's bioinformatics: TCRs in the repertoires were matched against a reference library of SARS-CoV-2-specific TCRs that had been generated with the MIRA antigen-specificity platform. Breadth meant the fraction of unique TCRs that were SARS-CoV-2-associated, whereas depth meant the fraction of total T cells that were SARS-CoV-2-associated. Using the MIRA data, every spike-specific TCR was mapped to the spike region that the TCR reacted to and assigned to either a CD4 or a CD8 class. Log10-transformed breadth and depth values were compared by one-way ANOVA with Sidak's multiple comparisons tests. Imported from immuneACCESS, the table was reduced by TCRdb to in-frame sequences with V and J called. These copies leave out some clones; in studies compared against another copy, an unresolved V gene accounts for under half, and the cause of the remainder is not known. That table is the source of V, J and clone size, and D and trimming were worked out from the DNA. This sample has fewer than 100,000 clones in its table, and 65% to 85% of those were observed once. 12% to 15% of the sample comes from the top ten.

The chain links TRBV5-1 with TRBJ1-1, with 8 bases in between that match TRBD1. The sample in question was peripheral blood, obtained 28 days after the second AZD1222 dose. This clonotype was obtained from an adult who received the AZD1222 COVID-19 vaccine. The DNA sequence reads TGCGCCAGCACGTCGGGACAGGTAGCTGAAGCTTTCTTT. This encodes CASTSGQVAEAFF.